One sample yielded the 22 T cell receptor beta chains listed below, sequenced in a study of cytomegalovirus exposure and HLA in healthy donors. The PCR used 60 Vbeta and 13 Jbeta primers. Measured with immunoSEQ multiplex PCR; TCRdb has only the in-frame clones, and not every one. In the table there are over 150,000 clones, around four fifths of which are singletons. Sequenced material: PBMCs. These receptors were taken from a man aged 45 to 65 in good health and CMV-seronegative.

The rearrangement joins TRBV19 to TRBJ1-1; D is possibly TRBD1 (5 bases). V lost 7 bases to trimming and J lost 11 bases, with 14 bases between them. The CDR3 runs 11 residues. Germline V CDR1 and CDR2: LNHDA, SQIVND (reference sequence). CDR3 bases: TGTGCCAGTACCTCAGGGTACGAGGCTTTCTTT. It specifies CASTSGYEAFF.

This clone appeared a single time. The junction shows a germline mismatch at one end, possibly a read error. The chain recombines TRBV7-7 with TRBJ2-1; D ambiguous. This CDR3 is 15 amino acids long. In germline, CDR1 is SSHAT, CDR2 FNYEAQ (reference sequence). CDR3 bases: TGTGCTAGCAGCTCCGCAAAGAGCTCCTACAATGAGCAGTTCTTC. Translating it yields CASSSAKSSYNEQFF.

This chain's CDR3 is CASSPLGQGSYNEQFF. CDR3 sequence (DNA): TGTGCCAGCAGTCCCCTCGGACAGGGGTCCTACAATGAGCAGTTCTTC. The J gene is TRBJ2-1, the V gene TRBV28; 9 nucleotides agree with TRBD1. The CDR3 has 16 amino acids. Germline CDR1 reads MDHEN; CDR2 reads SYDVKM. The V and J ends lost 5 bases and 1 base, in that order; junction bases with no gene match: 6.

This chain links TRBV7-3 with TRBJ2-2; 9 bases fit TRBD2. Germline lookup yields CDR1 SGHTA and CDR2 FQGTGA. The CDR3 is made up of 15 amino acids. Trimming cost V 4 bases and J 5 bases; bases outside gene matches: 5. The CDR3 reads CASSSAGGRTGELFF. The CDR3 nucleotides are TGTGCCAGCAGCTCGGCGGGGGGGCGAACCGGGGAGCTGTTTTTT.

In regard to this clone: Other DNA sequences in this sample translate to the same CDR3. This sequence joins TRBV18 and TRBJ2-3; 7 positions agree with TRBD2. The CDR3 totals 14 residues. V shed 3 bases and J 3 bases; nucleotides not matched to a gene: 3. CDR1 and CDR2 (germline): KGHSH, LQKENI. The CDR3 sequence: CASSPGGGTDTQYF. CDR3 bases: TGTGCCAGCTCACCTGGGGGAGGGACAGATACGCAGTATTTT.

V is TRBV7-3 and J is TRBJ2-1, with 10 bases aligning to TRBD2. Losses at the gene ends were 5 bases for V and 9 bases for J; bases not matched to a gene: 7. This CDR3 contains 14 residues. Germline CDR1 SGHTA, CDR2 FQGTGA. CDR3 residues: CASSPSGGASEQFF. In DNA, the CDR3 is TGTGCCAGCAGCCCAAGCGGGGGGGCGTCTGAGCAGTTCTTC. The full variable domain, its missing parts supplied by reference TRBV7-3 and TRBJ2-1, is GAGVSQTPSNKVTEKGKYVELRCDPISGHTALYWYRQSLGQGPEFLIYFQGTGAADDSGLPNDRFFAVRPEGSVSTLKIQRTERGDSAVYLCASSPSGGASEQFFGPGTRLTVL.

This clone was picked up a small number of times. This chain joins TRBV13 and TRBJ1-1; tentative D call: TRBD1 (5 bases). CDR3 length: 15 residues. V was shortened by 3 bases and J by 3 bases, with 14 bases between the two germline ends. The germline V gene has CDR1 PRHDT and CDR2 FYEKMQ (reference sequence). The CDR3 coding sequence is TGTGCCAGCAGCTTGGGAGGGGATGGCGACACTGAAGCTTTCTTT. Its protein product is CASSLGGDGDTEAFF.

The V gene is TRBV7-2, the J gene TRBJ1-3; D is undetermined. Trimming removed 5 bases from V and 2 bases from J, with 10 bases in between. From germline, CDR1 is SGHTA and CDR2 FQGNSA. The CDR3 is 14 residues long. The CDR3 sequence: CASSRAGAGNTIYF. DNA of the CDR3: TGTGCCAGCAGCCGGGCCGGGGCTGGAAACACCATATATTTT.

The chain has TRBV28 and TRBJ2-7, with TRBD1 matching over 8 bases. The CDR3 loop spans 13 amino acids. Germline CDR1 reads MDHEN; CDR2 reads SYDVKM. V shed 3 bases and J 5 bases; nucleotides not matched to a gene: 3. The CDR3 region has the DNA TGTGCCAGCAGTTTTGAGACAGGGGACGAGCAGTACTTC. This gives the protein CASSFETGDEQYF.

The chain links TRBV4-3 to TRBJ2-2; 7 bases align to TRBD1. The CDR3 runs to 17 residues. CDR1 and CDR2 (germline): LGHNA, YSLEER. Trimming took 1 base from V and 6 from J; bases not matched to a gene: 11. DNA of the CDR3: TGCGCCAGCAGCCAAGGCGTTCACAGGGGTTTCGCCGGGGAGCTGTTTTTT. As protein: CASSQGVHRGFAGELFF.

This chain connects TRBV18 to TRBJ1-4, with D hard to call. CDR1 is KGHSH and CDR2 is LQKENI in the germline V gene. CDR3 length: 14 residues. Trimming cost V 4 bases and J 0 bases, with 6 bases left between them. DNA for the CDR3: TGTGCCAGCTCACAAACAGCAACTAATGAAAAACTGTTTTTT. Amino acids: CASSQTATNEKLFF.

The chain recombines TRBV10-3 with TRBJ2-7, with D possibly matching TRBD2 (5 bases). V lost 10 bases and J lost 2, with 12 bases in between. CDR1 and CDR2 (germline): ENHRY, SYGVKD. There are 12 residues in the CDR3. CDR3: CATGWGTYEQYF. CDR3 nucleotide sequence: TGTGCCACGGGATGGGGAACCTACGAGCAGTACTTC.

The chain joins TRBV9 to TRBJ2-3; 11 bases match TRBD2. Germline assignment: CDR1 SGDLS and CDR2 YYNGEE. The CDR3 is made up of 18 amino acids. V was pared by 0 bases and J by 1 base, with 7 bases of the junction left unmatched. In DNA form, the CDR3 reads TGTGCCAGCAGCGTAGGAACTAGCGGGAGAGTCGGCACAGATACGCAGTATTTT. This translates into CASSVGTSGRVGTDTQYF.

The sample holds a few counts of this clone. The CDR3 nucleotides are TGTGCCAGCAGCAGAGGACTAGCGCGGAACTACGAGCAGTACTTC. Protein sequence: CASSRGLARNYEQYF. The chain has TRBV11-2 and TRBJ2-7, with 9 bases fitting TRBD2. Germline-derived CDR1 and CDR2 are SGHAT and FQNNGV. The CDR3 extends over 15 amino acids. V was pared by 5 bases and J by 3 bases, with 8 bases of the junction left unmatched.

V gene TRBV11-2 combines with J gene TRBJ2-5; TRBD1 matches at 10 bases. The CDR3 is 14 residues long. Trimming removed 5 bases from V and 5 bases from J; junction bases left unmatched: 5. Per the germline V gene, CDR1 is SGHAT and CDR2 is FQNNGV. Here the CDR3 reads CASSMDRGLETQYF. DNA for the CDR3: TGTGCCAGCAGCATGGACAGGGGGTTGGAGACCCAGTACTTC.

This clone was counted only a few times. This chain joins TRBV27 and TRBJ2-7; TRBD1 matches 8 bases. J was trimmed by 3 bases and V by 5 bases; bases with no gene match: 18. In germline, CDR1 is MNHEY, CDR2 SMNVEV (reference sequence). CDR3 length: 18 residues. This CDR3 reads CASSTLGRTGSRFYEQYF. The DNA of the CDR3 is TGTGCCAGCAGTACCCTGGGGAGGACAGGGAGCAGGTTCTACGAGCAGTACTTC.

This chain's CDR3 is CASNKQGNQPQHF. The CDR3 nucleotides read TGTGCCAGTAATAAACAGGGCAATCAGCCCCAGCATTTT. The gene calls are TRBV19 and TRBJ1-5; perhaps TRBD1 as D (5 bases). The germline gives CDR1 LNHDA, CDR2 SQIVND (reference sequence). V lost 7 bases, J lost 2 bases, and 9 bases lay in between. The CDR3 is 13 residues long.

CDR3 in amino acids: CASHSQWNTEAFF. DNA for the CDR3: TGTGCCAGCCACTCCCAATGGAACACTGAAGCTTTCTTT. The chain combines TRBV7-2 with TRBJ1-1; D gene ambiguous. Trimming left V 8 bases short and J 1 base short, with 11 bases between. CDR1 is SGHTA, CDR2 FQGNSA, per germline. The CDR3 is 13 amino acids.

The V and J genes are TRBV28 and TRBJ2-2; 9 nucleotides match TRBD1. The CDR3 covers 16 residues. The J segment lost 1 base and the V segment lost 4 bases, leaving 4 bases of the junction unmatched. Germline V lookup: CDR1 MDHEN, CDR2 SYDVKM. CDR3 protein: CASSSQGARNTGELFF. Written as DNA, the CDR3 is TGTGCCAGCAGTTCACAGGGGGCACGGAACACCGGGGAGCTGTTTTTT.

This chain connects TRBV19 to TRBJ1-1; 9 nucleotides agree with TRBD1. The length of the CDR3 is 15 residues. V lost 5 bases, J lost 8 bases, and 12 bases stayed unmatched. CDR1 is LNHDA, CDR2 SQIVND, per germline (reference sequence). The CDR3 DNA reads as TGTGCCAGTAGTCGTCCCGGGACAGGGACCATCGAAGCTTTCTTT. Translated, it gives CASSRPGTGTIEAFF. The full variable domain, completed using reference TRBV19 and TRBJ1-1, is DGGITQSPKYLFRKEGQNVTLSCEQNLNHDAMYWYRQDPGQGLRLIYYSQIVNDFQKGDIAEGYSVSREKKESFPLTVTSAQKNPTAFYLCASSRPGTGTIEAFFGQGTRLTVV.

This chain uses TRBV7-9 with TRBJ1-2; D is unclear. The V end was cut by 3 bases, the J end by 3 bases, with 11 bases between. The germline CDR1 and CDR2 sequences are SEHNR and FQNEAQ (reference sequence). The CDR3 extends over 14 amino acids. The chain's CDR3 is CASSFGEAHYGYTF. The DNA for the CDR3 is TGTGCCAGCAGCTTCGGGGAGGCCCACTATGGCTACACCTTC.

CDR3 sequence: CASSLQRGSAGYTF. CDR3 DNA: TGTGCCAGCTCACTACAGAGGGGGTCTGCTGGCTACACCTTC. V gene TRBV18 combines with J gene TRBJ1-2, with D maybe TRBD1 (6 bases). Germline CDR1 KGHSH, CDR2 LQKENI. With 4 bases removed from V and 7 bases from J, the gap between germline ends came to 16 bases. The CDR3 sequence is 14 residues long.